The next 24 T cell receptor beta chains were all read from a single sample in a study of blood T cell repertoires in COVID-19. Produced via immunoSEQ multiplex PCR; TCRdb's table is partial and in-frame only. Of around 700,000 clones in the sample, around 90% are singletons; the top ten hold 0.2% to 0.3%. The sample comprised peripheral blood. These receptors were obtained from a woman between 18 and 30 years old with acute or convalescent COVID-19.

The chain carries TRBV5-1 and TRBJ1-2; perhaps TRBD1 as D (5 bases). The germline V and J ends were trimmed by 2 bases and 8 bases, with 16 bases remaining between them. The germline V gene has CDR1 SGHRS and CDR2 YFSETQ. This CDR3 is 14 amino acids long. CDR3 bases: TGCGCCAGCAGCTTTGGGGGGACCCTTCGAGGCTACACCTTC. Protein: CASSFGGTLRGYTF. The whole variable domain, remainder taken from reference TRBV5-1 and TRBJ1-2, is KAGVTQTPRYLIKTRGQQVTLSCSPISGHRSVSWYQQTPGQGLQFLFEYFSETQRNKGNFPGRFSGRQFSNSRSEMNVSTLELGDSALYLCASSFGGTLRGYTFGSGTRLTVV.

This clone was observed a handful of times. Here the CDR3 reads CARIRGGHDNQPQHF. The CDR3 nucleotides are TGTGCCAGAATTCGGGGAGGGCATGACAATCAGCCCCAGCATTTT. The V gene is TRBV5-3, the J gene TRBJ1-5; no definite D call. TRBV5-3 is placed among ORFs of uncertain function. The CDR3 extends over 15 amino acids. The V end was cut by 6 bases, the J end by 3 bases, with 16 bases between.

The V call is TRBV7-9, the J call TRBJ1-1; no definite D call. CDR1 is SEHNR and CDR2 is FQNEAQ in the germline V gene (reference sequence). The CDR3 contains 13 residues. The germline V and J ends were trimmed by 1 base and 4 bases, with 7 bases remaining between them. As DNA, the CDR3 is TGTGCCAGCAGCTTAGTACAGCCCACTGAAGCTTTCTTT. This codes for CASSLVQPTEAFF.

CDR3 nucleotides: TGTGCCAGTACTAGACAGGGGGCCATGAACACTGAAGCTTTCTTT. It yields the protein CASTRQGAMNTEAFF. This sequence joins TRBV6-5 and TRBJ1-1; 10 bases are a match to TRBD1. This CDR3 is 15 amino acids long. Germline V CDR1 and CDR2: MNHEY, SVGAGI. V shed 9 bases, J shed 0 bases, and the junction held 7 bases outside the gene matches.

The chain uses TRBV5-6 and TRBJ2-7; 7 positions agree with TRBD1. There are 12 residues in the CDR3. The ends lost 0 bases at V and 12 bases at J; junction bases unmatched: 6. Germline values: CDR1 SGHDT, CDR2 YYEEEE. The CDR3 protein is CASSLVGRQGYF. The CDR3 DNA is TGTGCCAGCAGCTTGGTGGGGAGACAGGGGTACTTC.

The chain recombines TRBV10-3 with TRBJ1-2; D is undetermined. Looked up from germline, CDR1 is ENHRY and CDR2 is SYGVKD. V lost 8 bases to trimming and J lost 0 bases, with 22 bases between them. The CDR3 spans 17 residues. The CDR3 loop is CAISLGGVSGTNYGYTF. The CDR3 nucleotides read TGTGCCATCTCCTTAGGAGGTGTCTCAGGAACTAACTATGGCTACACCTTC.

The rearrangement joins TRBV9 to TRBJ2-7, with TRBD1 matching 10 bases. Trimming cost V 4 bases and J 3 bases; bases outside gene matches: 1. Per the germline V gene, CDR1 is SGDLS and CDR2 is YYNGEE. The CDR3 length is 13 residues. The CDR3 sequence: CASSRDRGYEQYF. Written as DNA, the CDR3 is TGTGCCAGCAGCAGGGACAGGGGCTACGAGCAGTACTTC. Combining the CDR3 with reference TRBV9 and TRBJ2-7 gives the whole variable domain DSGVTQTPKHLITATGQRVTLRCSPRSGDLSVYWYQQSLDQGLQFLIQYYNGEERAKGNILERFSAQQFPDLHSELNLSSLELGDSALYFCASSRDRGYEQYFGPGTRLTVT.

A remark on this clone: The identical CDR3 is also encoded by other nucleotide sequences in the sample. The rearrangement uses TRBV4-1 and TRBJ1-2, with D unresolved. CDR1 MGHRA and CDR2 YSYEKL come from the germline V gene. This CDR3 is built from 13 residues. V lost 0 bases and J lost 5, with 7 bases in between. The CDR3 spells CASSQETDYGYTF. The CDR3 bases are TGCGCCAGCAGCCAAGAAACAGATTATGGCTACACCTTC.

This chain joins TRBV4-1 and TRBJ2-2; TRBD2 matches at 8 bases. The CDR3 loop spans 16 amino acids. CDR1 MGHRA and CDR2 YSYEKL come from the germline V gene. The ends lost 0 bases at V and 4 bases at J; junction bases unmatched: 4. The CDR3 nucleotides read TGCGCCAGCAGCCAAGATAGCGGGGCAGCCACCGGGGAGCTGTTTTTT. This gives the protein CASSQDSGAATGELFF.

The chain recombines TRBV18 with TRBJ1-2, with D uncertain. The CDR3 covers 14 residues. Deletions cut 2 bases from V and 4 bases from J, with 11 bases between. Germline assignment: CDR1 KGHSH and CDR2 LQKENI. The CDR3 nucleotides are TGTGCCAGCTCACCAGGAACTGACTCCTATGGCTACACCTTC. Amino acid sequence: CASSPGTDSYGYTF.

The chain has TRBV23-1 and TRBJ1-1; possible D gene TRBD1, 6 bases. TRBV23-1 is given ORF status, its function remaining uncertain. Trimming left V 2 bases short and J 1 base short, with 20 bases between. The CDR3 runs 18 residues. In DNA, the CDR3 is TGCGCCAGCAGTCAAAAAGGGACACCCTCCACGACGAACACTGAAGCTTTCTTT. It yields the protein CASSQKGTPSTTNTEAFF.

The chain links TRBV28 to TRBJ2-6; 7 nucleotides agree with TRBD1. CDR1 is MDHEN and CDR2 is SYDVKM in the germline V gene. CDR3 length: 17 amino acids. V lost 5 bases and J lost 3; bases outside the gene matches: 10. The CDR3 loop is CASSLRQGMGGANVLTF. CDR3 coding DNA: TGTGCCAGCAGTCTGAGACAGGGAATGGGTGGGGCCAACGTCCTGACTTTC.

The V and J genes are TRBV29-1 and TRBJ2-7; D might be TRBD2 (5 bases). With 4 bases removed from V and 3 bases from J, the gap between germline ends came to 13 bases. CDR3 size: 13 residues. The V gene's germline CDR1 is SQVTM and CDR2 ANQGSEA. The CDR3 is CSVALGLSYEQYF. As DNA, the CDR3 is TGCAGCGTTGCCCTTGGACTGAGCTACGAGCAGTACTTC.

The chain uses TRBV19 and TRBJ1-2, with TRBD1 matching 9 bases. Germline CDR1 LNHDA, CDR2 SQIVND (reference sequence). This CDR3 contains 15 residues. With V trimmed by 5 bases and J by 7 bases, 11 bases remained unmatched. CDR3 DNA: TGTGCCAGTAGTCCCGGCGGGACAGGGTTTTCTGGCTACACCTTC. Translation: CASSPGGTGFSGYTF.

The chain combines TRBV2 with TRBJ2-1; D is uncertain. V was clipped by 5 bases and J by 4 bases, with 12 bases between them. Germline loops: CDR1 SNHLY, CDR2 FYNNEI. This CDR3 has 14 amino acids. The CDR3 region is CASSPEELYNEQFF. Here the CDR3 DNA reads TGTGCCAGCAGTCCCGAGGAGTTGTACAATGAGCAGTTCTTC.

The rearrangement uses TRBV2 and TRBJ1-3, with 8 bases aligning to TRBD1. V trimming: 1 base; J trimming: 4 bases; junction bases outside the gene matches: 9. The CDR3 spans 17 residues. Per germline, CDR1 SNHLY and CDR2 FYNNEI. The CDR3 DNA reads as TGTGCCAGCAGTGAAGGGCAGGGGGCCTCGTGGGGAAACACCATATATTTT. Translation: CASSEGQGASWGNTIYF.

Here the CDR3 DNA reads TGTGCCAGCAGCTTAAGCCGGACAGGGCCCCACTACGAGCAGTACTTC. Protein sequence: CASSLSRTGPHYEQYF. This rearrangement joins TRBV7-9 to TRBJ2-7; TRBD1 matches 8 bases. V lost 2 bases to trimming and J lost 3 bases; unmatched junction nucleotides: 9. The germline V gene has CDR1 SEHNR and CDR2 FQNEAQ (reference sequence). The CDR3 sequence is 16 residues long.

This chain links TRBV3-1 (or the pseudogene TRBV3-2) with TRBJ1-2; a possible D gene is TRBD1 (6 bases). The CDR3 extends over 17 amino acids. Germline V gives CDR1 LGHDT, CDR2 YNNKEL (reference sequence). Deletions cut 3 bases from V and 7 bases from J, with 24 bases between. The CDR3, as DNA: TGTGCCAGCAGCCACCTCAAGGGGGGGCGCGTGGGTAGTGGCTACACCTTC. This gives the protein CASSHLKGGRVGSGYTF.

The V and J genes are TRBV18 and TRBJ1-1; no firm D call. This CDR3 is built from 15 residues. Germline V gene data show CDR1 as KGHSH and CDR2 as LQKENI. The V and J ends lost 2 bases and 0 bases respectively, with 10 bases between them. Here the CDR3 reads CASSPLPQMNTEAFF. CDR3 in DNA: TGTGCCAGCTCACCATTACCACAGATGAACACTGAAGCTTTCTTT.

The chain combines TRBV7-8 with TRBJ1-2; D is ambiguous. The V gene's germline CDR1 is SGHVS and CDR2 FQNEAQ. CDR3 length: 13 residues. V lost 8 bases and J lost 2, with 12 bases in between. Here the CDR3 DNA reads TGTGCCAGCTTCCAGGCGGGAAACTATGGCTACACCTTC. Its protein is CASFQAGNYGYTF.

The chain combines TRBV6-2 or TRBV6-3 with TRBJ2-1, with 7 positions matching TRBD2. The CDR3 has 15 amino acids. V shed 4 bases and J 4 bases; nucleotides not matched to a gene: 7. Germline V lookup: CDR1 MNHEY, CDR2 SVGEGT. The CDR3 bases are TGTGCCAGCAGTTTCTTCCGGGGGGTTTACAATGAGCAGTTCTTC. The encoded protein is CASSFFRGVYNEQFF.

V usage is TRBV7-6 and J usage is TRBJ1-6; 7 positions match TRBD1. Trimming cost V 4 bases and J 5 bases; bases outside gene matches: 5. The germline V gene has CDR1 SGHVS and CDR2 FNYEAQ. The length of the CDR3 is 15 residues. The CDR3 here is CASSSRDSDNSPLHF. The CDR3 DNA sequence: TGTGCCAGCAGCTCAAGGGACAGCGATAATTCACCCCTCCACTTT.

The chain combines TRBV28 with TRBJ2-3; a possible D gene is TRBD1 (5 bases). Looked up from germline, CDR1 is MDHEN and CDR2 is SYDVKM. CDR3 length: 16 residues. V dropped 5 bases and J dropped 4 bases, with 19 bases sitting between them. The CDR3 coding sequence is TGTGCCAGCAGTCCACCTTGGCCGCTAGGGGCAGATACGCAGTATTTT. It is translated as CASSPPWPLGADTQYF.

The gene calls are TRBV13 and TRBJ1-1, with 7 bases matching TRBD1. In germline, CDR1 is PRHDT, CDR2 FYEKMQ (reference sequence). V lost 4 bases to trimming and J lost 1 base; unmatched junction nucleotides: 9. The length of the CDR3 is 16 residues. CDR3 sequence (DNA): TGTGCCAGCAGCTCGAGCGACAGGGCCCCGAACACTGAAGCTTTCTTT. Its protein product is CASSSSDRAPNTEAFF.